This TCR beta chain emerged from a study of CXCR3-negative and CXCR3-positive naive CD8 T cells. Study-wide findings and caveats: CXCR3-negative and CXCR3-positive naive cells shared comparable TRBV-TRBJ usage, but memory cells did not. Hydrophobicity was higher for TRB CDR3s found in CXCR3-positive naive cells than in CXCR3-negative naive cells. Similarly elevated diversity marked both naive subsets, with memory CD8+ cells showing far lower diversity. From TRB CDR3 properties, TCR strength was inferred; surface CD5 did not differ between naive subsets. Fresh PBMCs served for most assays, and CXCR3 expression fell partially after cryopreservation.

On this clonotype: The antigen remains unidentified.

Via 5' RACE with UMI labels, TRB cDNA libraries were prepared. TCRdb reanalyzed the 5' RACE reads and collapses them to one entry per CDR3 protein, without DNA. This specimen shows roughly 60,000 distinct CDR3 sequences; the ten leading clones hold around 0.8%. CDR3 length: 15 amino acids. Germline loops: CDR1 SNHLY, CDR2 FYNNEI. The rearrangement uses TRBV2 and TRBJ1-3. The specimen was naive CXCR3+ CD8+ T cells from blood. Subset specified: CD45RO-CCR7+CD27+CD95- naive CD8+ T cells expressing CXCR3 (TNR3+). The TCR comes from a human donor in good health. Some clones in this sample may be carry-over from other donors' samples. The CDR3 sequence is CASSEFSFAGNTIYF.